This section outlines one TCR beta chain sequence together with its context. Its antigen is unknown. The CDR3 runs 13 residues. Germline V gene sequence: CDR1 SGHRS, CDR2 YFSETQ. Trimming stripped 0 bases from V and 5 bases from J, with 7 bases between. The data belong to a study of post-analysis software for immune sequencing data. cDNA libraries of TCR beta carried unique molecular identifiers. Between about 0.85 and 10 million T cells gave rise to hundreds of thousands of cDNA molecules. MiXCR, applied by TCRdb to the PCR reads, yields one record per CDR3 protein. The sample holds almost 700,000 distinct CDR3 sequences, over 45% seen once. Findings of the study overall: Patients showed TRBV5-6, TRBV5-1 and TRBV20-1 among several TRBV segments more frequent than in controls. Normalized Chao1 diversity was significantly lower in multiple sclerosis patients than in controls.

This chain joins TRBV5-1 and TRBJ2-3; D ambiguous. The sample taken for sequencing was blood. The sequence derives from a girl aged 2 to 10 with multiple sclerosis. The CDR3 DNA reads TGCGCCAGCAGCTTGGGTTCAGTAGATACGCAGTATTTT. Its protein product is CASSLGSVDTQYF.